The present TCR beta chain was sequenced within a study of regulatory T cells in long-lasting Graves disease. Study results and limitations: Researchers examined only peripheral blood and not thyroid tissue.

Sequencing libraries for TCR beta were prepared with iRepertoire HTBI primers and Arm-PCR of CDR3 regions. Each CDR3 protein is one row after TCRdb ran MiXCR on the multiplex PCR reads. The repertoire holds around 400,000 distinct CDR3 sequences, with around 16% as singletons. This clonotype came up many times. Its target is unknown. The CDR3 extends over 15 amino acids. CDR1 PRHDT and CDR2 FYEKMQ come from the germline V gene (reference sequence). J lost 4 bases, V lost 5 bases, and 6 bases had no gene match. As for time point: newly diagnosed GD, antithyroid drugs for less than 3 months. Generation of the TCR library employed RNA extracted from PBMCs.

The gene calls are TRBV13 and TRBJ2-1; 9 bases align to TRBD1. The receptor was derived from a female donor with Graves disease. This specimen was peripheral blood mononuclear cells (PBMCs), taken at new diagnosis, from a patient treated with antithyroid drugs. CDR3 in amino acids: CASSPTGGRYNEQFF. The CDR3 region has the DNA TGTGCCAGCAGCCCCACAGGGGGCCGATACAATGAGCAGTTCTTC.